These 16 T cell receptor beta chains originate from one sample sequenced in a study of cytomegalovirus exposure and HLA in healthy donors. The primer mix had 60 Vbeta and 13 Jbeta primers. Libraries were prepared by immunoSEQ multiplex PCR; TCRdb keeps only in-frame clonotypes and omits some of them. The sample comprises roughly 99,000 clones, less than 80% of which are singletons, and 7.8% rests with the top ten. Source material: PBMCs. These receptors were taken from a young man in good health and CMV-seronegative.

The chain is built from TRBV9 and TRBJ2-1; no definite D call. Germline CDR1 is SGDLS and CDR2 is YYNGEE. The V and J ends lost 2 bases and 10 bases respectively, with 7 bases between them. The CDR3 contains 11 residues. CDR3 coding DNA: TGTGCCAGCAGCGTTAGCAGCGAGCAGTTCTTC. It is translated as CASSVSSEQFF. The full variable domain, with the rest looked up from reference TRBV9 and TRBJ2-1, is DSGVTQTPKHLITATGQRVTLRCSPRSGDLSVYWYQQSLDQGLQFLIQYYNGEERAKGNILERFSAQQFPDLHSELNLSSLELGDSALYFCASSVSSEQFFGPGTRLTVL.

This chain uses TRBV7-9 with TRBJ2-5; D uncertain. Germline values: CDR1 SEHNR, CDR2 FQNEAQ (reference sequence). Between the trimmed V and J ends, which lost 5 bases and 3 bases, there was a span of 10 bases. The CDR3 is 13 amino acids. Here the CDR3 reads CASSVQQKETQYF. CDR3 coding DNA: TGTGCCAGCAGCGTCCAACAAAAAGAGACCCAGTACTTC.

This chain links TRBV27 with TRBJ1-1; D is unresolved. Per the germline V gene, CDR1 is MNHEY and CDR2 is SMNVEV (reference sequence). V lost 4 bases and J 1 base, leaving 10 bases between the germline ends. The CDR3 is made up of 14 amino acids. Here the CDR3 reads CASSSHSGNTEAFF. CDR3 bases: TGTGCCAGCAGTTCCCACAGTGGGAACACTGAAGCTTTCTTT.

This chain links TRBV28 with TRBJ2-7, with TRBD2 as a possible D gene (6 bases). Germline values: CDR1 MDHEN, CDR2 SYDVKM. V was cut by 8 bases and J by 0 bases, with 14 bases left in between. The CDR3 has 14 residues. The CDR3 reads CASVRRGDSYEQYF. CDR3 in DNA: TGTGCCAGCGTACGGCGGGGCGACTCCTACGAGCAGTACTTC.

The sample holds a few counts of this clone. DNA for the CDR3: TGTGCCAGCAGCTTCGCTAGCGGGGCCTCCTACGAGCAGTACTTC. This sequence encodes CASSFASGASYEQYF. The gene calls are TRBV5-4 and TRBJ2-7; 9 bases line up with TRBD2. Trimming removed 2 bases from V and 0 bases from J; junction bases left unmatched: 3. Germline lookup yields CDR1 SGHNT and CDR2 YYREEE (reference sequence). The CDR3 is made up of 15 amino acids.

This clone was counted between two and nine times. The chain combines TRBV6-5 with TRBJ2-7; 7 bases fit TRBD1. CDR3 length: 15 amino acids. V lost 2 bases and J lost 1; bases outside the gene matches: 5. CDR1 and CDR2 from the germline V gene are MNHEY and SVGAGI. The CDR3 DNA sequence: TGTGCCAGCAGTTACGGCCAGGGGGTGTCCTACGAGCAGTACTTC. Translating gives CASSYGQGVSYEQYF.

The table lists this clone with a few counts. The gene calls are TRBV4-1 and TRBJ2-7; TRBD2 is a possible D gene (5 bases). This CDR3 has 16 residues. CDR1 is MGHRA and CDR2 is YSYEKL in the germline V gene. Trimming shortened V by 2 bases and J by 0 bases, and 14 bases separated the two germline ends. The CDR3: CASSQSPSTSSYEQYF. The DNA for the CDR3 is TGCGCCAGCAGCCAATCCCCGTCTACTAGCTCCTACGAGCAGTACTTC.

In DNA form, the CDR3 reads TGTGCCACCAGCAGGGGACAGGGGGCGATCACTGAAGCTTTCTTT. Translated: CATSRGQGAITEAFF. The rearrangement uses TRBV15 and TRBJ1-1; 12 nucleotides line up with TRBD1. Per germline, CDR1 LNHNV and CDR2 YYDKDF (reference sequence). The CDR3 runs 15 residues. V shed 3 bases and J 4 bases; nucleotides not matched to a gene: 3.

This chain uses TRBV29-1 with TRBJ1-1, with D possibly matching TRBD1 (5 bases). The CDR3 is made up of 15 amino acids. V shed 4 bases and J shed 4 bases, with 19 bases lying between them. From germline, CDR1 is SQVTM and CDR2 ANQGSEA. This CDR3 reads CSVGGVGGMSTEAFF. The CDR3 region has the DNA TGCAGCGTTGGAGGGGTGGGGGGAATGAGCACTGAAGCTTTCTTT.

V gene TRBV4-1 combines with J gene TRBJ2-5; D may be TRBD2 (6 bases). Germline V gives CDR1 MGHRA, CDR2 YSYEKL. V shed 8 bases and J shed 4 bases, with 17 bases lying between them. CDR3 length: 14 residues. Here the CDR3 reads CASSSGGTGETQYF. The CDR3 nucleotides read TGCGCCAGCTCGTCTGGCGGGACGGGAGAGACCCAGTACTTC.

This clone was seen only a few times. This rearrangement joins TRBV6-4 to TRBJ2-3; TRBD2 agrees at 7 bases. V shed 2 bases, J shed 1 base, and the junction held 9 bases outside the gene matches. Germline-derived CDR1 and CDR2 are MRHNA and SNTAGT. The CDR3 runs to 17 residues. Written as DNA, the CDR3 is TGTGCCAGCAGTGACCGCCGGCGGCGGGAGTGCACAGATACGCAGTATTTT. Its protein product is CASSDRRRRECTDTQYF.

This chain links TRBV11-3 with TRBJ2-4; no firm D call. This CDR3 comprises 18 residues. Germline V gene data show CDR1 as SGHNT and CDR2 as YENEEA. V was pared by 5 bases and J by 7 bases, with 27 bases between. The CDR3 loop reads CASSMASLPAQSQNIQYF. CDR3 coding DNA: TGTGCCAGCAGCATGGCCTCTCTTCCTGCCCAGTCCCAGAACATTCAGTACTTC.

This sequence joins TRBV9 and TRBJ2-2; a weak D match, TRBD1 (5 bases). Looked up from germline, CDR1 is SGDLS and CDR2 is YYNGEE. Trimming removed 0 bases from V and 2 bases from J, with 11 bases in between. CDR3 size: 16 residues. The CDR3, as DNA: TGTGCCAGCAGCGTAGAGGATCAGGGTAACACCGGGGAGCTGTTTTTT. Translating gives CASSVEDQGNTGELFF.

In regard to this clone: The same CDR3 also results from other DNA sequences found in this sample. This rearrangement joins TRBV2 to TRBJ1-1; possibly TRBD1 for D (5 bases). The CDR3 loop spans 13 amino acids. Germline CDR1 SNHLY, CDR2 FYNNEI. With 6 bases removed from V and 0 bases from J, the gap between germline ends came to 8 bases. The CDR3 reads CASRQGLNTEAFF. The CDR3 DNA follows: TGTGCCAGCAGGCAGGGATTGAACACTGAAGCTTTCTTT. Variable domain in full (rest from reference TRBV2 and TRBJ1-1): EPEVTQTPSHQVTQMGQEVILRCVPISNHLYFYWYRQILGQKVEFLVSFYNNEISEKSEIFDDQFSVERPDGSNFTLKIRSTKLEDSAMYFCASRQGLNTEAFFGQGTRLTVV.

This sequence joins TRBV6-4 and TRBJ2-7; 9 nucleotides agree with TRBD1. V lost 2 bases to trimming and J lost 3 bases; unmatched junction nucleotides: 14. CDR1 is MRHNA, CDR2 SNTAGT, per germline. The length of the CDR3 is 18 residues. The chain's CDR3 is CASSDTNRDREPVYEQYF. DNA of the CDR3: TGTGCCAGCAGTGACACAAACCGGGACAGGGAACCCGTCTACGAGCAGTACTTC.

The chain couples TRBV9 to TRBJ2-2; tentative D call: TRBD2 (6 bases). The CDR3 is made up of 15 amino acids. Trimming shortened V by 0 bases and J by 1 base, and 7 bases separated the two germline ends. Germline V CDR1 and CDR2: SGDLS, YYNGEE. The DNA for the CDR3 is TGTGCCAGCAGCGTAGGGCGGGAGAACACCGGGGAGCTGTTTTTT. Residues: CASSVGRENTGELFF.